Presented here are 14 T cell receptor beta chains from one specimen sequenced in a study of early T cells in non-severe SARS-CoV-2 infection. TCRdb called the 5' RACE reads again in MiXCR, with one record for every CDR3 protein. The data contain tens of thousands of distinct CDR3 sequences, 8.5% to 10% of them singletons. This specimen consisted of whole blood, obtained at baseline. The receptor set was obtained from an adult who was a healthcare worker with PCR-confirmed SARS-CoV-2 infection or an uninfected control (not recorded which).

The sample holds a few counts of this clonotype. J is TRBJ2-1 and V is TRBV5-1; the match to TRBD2 covers 9 bases. The CDR3 spans 16 residues. Losses at the gene ends were 4 bases for V and 0 bases for J; bases not matched to a gene: 5. Per germline, CDR1 SGHRS and CDR2 YFSETQ. The CDR3 spells CASSIASGTSYNEQFF. CDR3 DNA: TGCGCCAGCAGCATAGCTAGCGGGACCTCCTACAATGAGCAGTTCTTC.

This clonotype has just a few counts. The genes are TRBV6-6 and TRBJ1-5; TRBD1 aligns across 9 bases. Germline-derived CDR1 and CDR2 are MNHNY and SVGAGI (reference sequence). The CDR3 contains 16 residues. Trimming removed 2 bases from V and 11 bases from J; junction bases left unmatched: 13. CDR3 residues: CASSYKKGQGGKSQHF. In nucleotides, the CDR3 is TGTGCCAGCAGTTACAAGAAGGGACAGGGAGGGAAGTCCCAGCATTTT.

In this sample, this clonotype turned up a few times. The chain combines TRBV6-5 with TRBJ1-1; D not resolved. V lost 7 bases and J 5 bases, leaving 17 bases between the germline ends. This CDR3 has 14 residues. Germline values: CDR1 MNHEY, CDR2 SVGAGI. The CDR3 sequence: CASNHNSGRTEAFF. The DNA for the CDR3 is TGTGCCAGCAACCATAACAGCGGGAGGACTGAAGCTTTCTTT.

This clonotype was counted a few times. This chain links TRBV11-2 with TRBJ2-1, with a tentative D call TRBD2 (6 bases). The CDR3 length is 14 residues. Trimming took 8 bases from V and 5 from J, leaving 16 bases between them. Germline V gene lookup returns CDR1 SGHAT and CDR2 FQNNGV. In nucleotides, the CDR3 is TGTGCCAGCGAGGGTTTAGCGGCAGACAATGAGCAGTTCTTC. Its protein product is CASEGLAADNEQFF.

This sequence joins TRBV7-9 and TRBJ1-4; D uncertain. The CDR3 sequence is 12 residues long. Trimming shortened V by 11 bases and J by 10 bases, and 17 bases separated the two germline ends. CDR1 SEHNR and CDR2 FQNEAQ come from the germline V gene (reference sequence). Written as DNA, the CDR3 is TGTGCCGGATCGACGGGGATAGGAAAACTGTTTTTT. Its translation is CAGSTGIGKLFF. Full variable domain (remainder filled in from reference TRBV7-9 and TRBJ1-4): DTGVSQNPRHKITKRGQNVTFRCDPISEHNRLYWYRQTLGQGPEFLTYFQNEAQLEKSRLLSDRFSAERPKGSFSTLEIQRTEQGDSAMYLCAGSTGIGKLFFGSGTQLSVL.

This clonotype was recorded at least ten times. V usage is TRBV6-2 or TRBV6-3 and J usage is TRBJ2-1; D gene unclear. CDR3 length: 12 amino acids. In germline, CDR1 is MNHEY, CDR2 SVGEGT. V lost 4 bases, J lost 11 bases, and 12 bases lay in between. Here the CDR3 reads CASSLEFAKQFF. CDR3 coding DNA: TGTGCCAGCAGTTTAGAGTTTGCTAAGCAGTTCTTC.

Ten or more counts support this clonotype. The V and J genes are TRBV4-1 and TRBJ2-1; tentatively, D is TRBD2 (5 bases). Germline V gene sequence: CDR1 MGHRA, CDR2 YSYEKL. The CDR3 runs 12 residues. Trimming pared 3 bases from V and 14 bases from J, leaving 14 bases between. CDR3 coding DNA: TGCGCCAGCAGCCACATTTGGACTCGCAAGTTCTTC. It is translated as CASSHIWTRKFF.

This clonotype was detected a few times. The rearrangement joins TRBV7-3 to TRBJ2-3, with TRBD2 matching over 9 bases. The V gene end was trimmed by 5 bases and the J gene end by 2 bases; junction bases not matched to a gene: 5. The CDR3 is 15 residues long. The germline CDR1 and CDR2 sequences are SGHTA and FQGTGA. CDR3 DNA sequence: TGTGCCAGCAGCCCCCTAGCGGGATCCACAGATACGCAGTATTTT. Protein sequence: CASSPLAGSTDTQYF.

The CDR3 reads CATCKGPSGANVLTF. Here the CDR3 DNA reads TGTGCCACCTGTAAGGGACCCTCTGGGGCCAACGTCCTGACTTTC. The V and J genes are TRBV10-3 and TRBJ2-6, with D perhaps assigned TRBD1 or TRBD2 (5 bases each). CDR1 and CDR2 from the germline V gene are ENHRY and SYGVKD. This CDR3 region has 15 residues. The V gene lost 10 bases and the J gene lost 0 bases, with 13 bases spanning the gap.

The V call is TRBV29-1, the J call TRBJ1-1; no reliable D call. The CDR3 loop spans 14 amino acids. Germline CDR1 SQVTM, CDR2 ANQGSEA. V was trimmed by 6 bases and J by 4 bases, leaving 18 bases between them. The CDR3 here is CSVPRGDEGTEAFF. The CDR3 nucleotides are TGCAGCGTACCACGGGGAGATGAGGGCACTGAAGCTTTCTTT.

This clonotype was picked up many times. The chain links TRBV11-2 to TRBJ2-5; a weak D match, TRBD2 (6 bases). Deletions cut 5 bases from V and 1 base from J, with 14 bases between. The CDR3 is made up of 15 amino acids. The germline CDR1 and CDR2 sequences are SGHAT and FQNNGV. CDR3 region: CASSAGTPFQETQYF. The CDR3, as DNA: TGTGCCAGCAGCGCTGGGACTCCTTTCCAAGAGACCCAGTACTTC.

Written as DNA, the CDR3 is TGTGCCAGCAGCCCCGGACAGTCGACTAATGAAAAACTGTTTTTT. Translating gives CASSPGQSTNEKLFF. This sequence joins TRBV2 and TRBJ1-4; weak D call: TRBD1 (6 bases). V was clipped by 6 bases and J by 2 bases, with 13 bases between them. CDR1 is SNHLY and CDR2 is FYNNEI in the germline V gene. This CDR3 region has 15 residues.

This clonotype showed up just a few times. This sequence joins TRBV27 and TRBJ2-7, with D possibly called TRBD1 or TRBD2 (5 bases each). This CDR3 spans 14 amino acids. V was shortened by 3 bases and J by 2 bases, with 11 bases between the two germline ends. Per the germline V gene, CDR1 is MNHEY and CDR2 is SMNVEV (reference sequence). Here the CDR3 reads CASSFRDGAYEQYF. CDR3 DNA sequence: TGTGCCAGCAGTTTCCGGGACGGAGCCTACGAGCAGTACTTC.

This clonotype was recorded at least ten times. CDR3 DNA sequence: TGTGCCAGCAGCCCACAGGGCCCCCTGAACACTGAAGCTTTCTTT. The encoded protein is CASSPQGPLNTEAFF. This chain connects TRBV7-2 to TRBJ1-1, with a possible D match to TRBD1 (6 bases). The V gene's germline CDR1 is SGHTA and CDR2 FQGNSA. The CDR3 length is 15 residues. The V and J ends lost 5 bases and 0 bases respectively, with 13 bases between them.